This TCR beta chain was profiled in a study of monozygotic twins with inflammatory bowel disease. Study-level findings and limits: Differing T cell subtypes remained indistinguishable.

Turning to this clonotype: The antigen is not known.

Template switching incorporated UMIs with a 6-nucleotide sample barcode. Both TCRalpha and TCRbeta cDNA were subjected to two nested PCRs lasting roughly 16 and 10 cycles. Reanalyzing the 5' RACE reads, TCRdb keeps one entry per CDR3 protein, without DNA. This sample's table has approximately 390,000 distinct CDR3 sequences. Germline CDR1 and CDR2: LNHNV and YYDKDF (reference sequence). CDR3 size: 16 residues. The TCR originated in a human donor with ulcerative colitis or Crohn's disease, or a healthy co-twin of an affected twin (not recorded which). The sequencing sample was made of blood. The V and J genes are TRBV15 and TRBJ2-1; the D gene TCRdb calls, TRBD2, cannot be checked with no DNA. CDR3: CATSSTSESSYNEQFF.